The table lists the clone carrying this T cell receptor (beta chain) with many counts. The antigen is unknown. The data originate from a study of T cells after yellow fever vaccination. Study-wide results and limits: Abundant clonotypes (contaminants from the bulk population) could be present in FACS-sorted repertoires. Reappearance after the booster was seen for most primary-vaccination clones, at 95% to 98% CD4 and roughly 90% CD8.

In TCRdb, the 5' RACE reads were re-called with MiXCR into one record per CDR3 protein. Altogether around 320,000 distinct CDR3 sequences are present, 3.5% to 4.5% being singletons, with the ten largest covering approximately 19%. The CDR3 length is 15 residues. The ends lost 4 bases at V and 2 bases at J; junction bases unmatched: 7. Germline V lookup: CDR1 SGHTA, CDR2 FQGTGA. The chain is built from TRBV7-3 and TRBJ1-1, with 7 bases identical to TRBD1. The receptor's source is a man in his late teens or twenties who received the YFV17D yellow fever vaccine. Here the sequenced sample was PBMCs, taken 15 days after the yellow fever booster vaccination. The CDR3 is CASSYRGQGNTEAFF. The CDR3 region has the DNA TGTGCCAGCAGCTACAGGGGTCAAGGAAACACTGAAGCTTTCTTT.